What follows is one T cell receptor (beta chain) and its context. Templates that were synthetic TCR analogs were spiked into each PCR. The table came from immunoSEQ multiplex PCR; TCRdb's copy has only in-frame clones and leaves some out. The sample lists fewer than 45,000 clones; roughly four fifths were seen once. As to time point: pretreatment peripheral blood. The sample is drawn from a study of PD-L1 blockade in urothelial cancer. At the level of the study: About 85% of the 29 patients were males with bladder-origin urothelial cancer.

Germline V gives CDR1 SGHRS, CDR2 YFSETQ. The junction had 3 bases not matched to a gene; V was cut back by 2 bases and J by 5 bases. The CDR3 sequence is 14 residues long. This sample comprised PBMCs, obtained around atezolizumab (anti-PD-L1) treatment. The sequence was obtained from a man between 60 and 70 years old with urothelial cancer. The chain has TRBV5-1 and TRBJ2-5, with 10 bases lining up with TRBD2. The CDR3 is CASSLTSGVETQYF. The CDR3 DNA reads as TGCGCCAGCAGCTTAACTAGCGGGGTGGAGACCCAGTACTTC.